This TCR beta chain comes out of a study of T cells in localized non-small cell lung cancer. Libraries were prepared by immunoSEQ multiplex PCR; TCRdb keeps only in-frame clonotypes and omits some of them. The data contain under 50,000 clones, 70% to 90% of them singletons. With respect to this clone: Antigen specificity is unknown.

The CDR3 sequence is 15 residues long. V was shortened by 5 bases and J by 2 bases, with 13 bases between the two germline ends. Germline assignment: CDR1 SGHVT and CDR2 SQSDAQ. Study-level points and caveats: In the blood, greater T cell density corresponded to longer overall survival. Adjacent lung tissue had a median roughly 55 of the top 100 clones found in the tumor. Adjacent uninvolved lung had the highest clonality, suggesting focused antigen responses. Heterogeneity remains possible because sequencing was limited to only one tumor region.

The receptor comes from a male donor older than 55 with stage II lung adenocarcinoma. The chain has TRBV7-4 and TRBJ1-3; TRBD1 might be the D (5 bases). The sequenced sample was peripheral blood mononuclear cells, obtained before any cancer treatment. This CDR3 reads CASSLYRTAGNTIYF. The CDR3, as DNA: TGTGCCAGCAGCCTCTACAGGACGGCTGGAAACACCATATATTTT.